The rows below give T cell receptor beta chains drawn from one sample of a study of shared clonotypes between healthy human individuals. Generated by immunoSEQ multiplex PCR, the TCRdb table keeps only in-frame clones and is missing some. The sample has over a million clones, 70% to 80% seen once. Input material: memory CD4+ T cells from PBMCs. These receptors all come from a man aged 18 to 35 in good health. Some clones in this sample may be carry-over from other donors' samples. CDR3s include the opening cysteine and the closing phenylalanine or tryptophan. Fields, in order: CDR3 length, J gene, clone size, D gene, V gene, CDR3 protein, CDR3 DNA. A D gene is named only where the DNA matches it firmly. The size field is filled for only some rows; it gives once, few, many or a size class.

>14|TRBJ1-3|NA|TRBD1|TRBV7-2
CASSATGARNTIYF
TGTGCCAGCAGCGCAACAGGGGCTCGAAACACCATATATTTT
>15|TRBJ2-6|once|NA|TRBV4-3
CASSGRTSGANVLTF
TGCGCCAGCAGCGGACGGACCTCTGGGGCCAACGTCCTGACTTTC
>16|TRBJ2-3|NA|NA|TRBV5-1
CASSSGTASSTDTQYF
TGCGCCAGCAGCTCAGGGACCGCTTCTAGCACAGATACGCAGTATTTT
>15|TRBJ1-5|NA|NA|TRBV18
CASSPRGSPGQPQHF
TGTGCCAGCTCACCCCGCGGGTCGCCAGGGCAGCCCCAGCATTTT
>16|TRBJ2-5|NA|TRBD2|TRBV6-6
CASSGGLGGRGETQYF
TGTGCCAGCAGCGGTGGACTTGGCGGGAGGGGGGAGACCCAGTACTTC
>15|TRBJ2-5|NA|TRBD2|TRBV6-1
CASSLRTSGQETQYF
TGTGCCAGCAGTCTCCGGACTAGCGGACAAGAGACCCAGTACTTC
>14|TRBJ2-7|NA|TRBD1|TRBV5-4
CASSFWDRVHEQYF
TGTGCCAGCAGCTTCTGGGACAGGGTCCACGAGCAGTACTTC
>13|TRBJ2-1|NA|TRBD2|TRBV2
CASRDGTSGKQFF
TGTGCCAGCAGAGACGGGACTAGCGGGAAGCAGTTCTTC
>15|TRBJ2-1|NA|TRBD2|TRBV9
CASSVLSGDYNEQFF
TGTGCCAGCAGCGTTCTTAGCGGGGATTACAATGAGCAGTTCTTC
>13|TRBJ1-1|NA|NA|TRBV28
CASSRKRNTEAFF
TGTGCCAGCAGTCGGAAAAGGAACACTGAAGCTTTCTTT
>15|TRBJ2-5|NA|TRBD2|TRBV9
CASSAGLAGDETQYF
TGTGCCAGCAGCGCCGGACTAGCGGGAGACGAGACCCAGTACTTC
>14|TRBJ2-3|NA|NA|TRBV29-1
CSVEGVKGTDTQYF
TGCAGCGTTGAGGGGGTCAAGGGCACAGATACGCAGTATTTT
>14|TRBJ1-1|NA|NA|TRBV18
CASSVQGSVTEAFF
TGTGCCAGCTCGGTTCAGGGGTCGGTCACTGAAGCTTTCTTT
>18|TRBJ2-1|NA|NA|TRBV7-9
CASSLVGRLQDTYNEQFF
TGTGCCAGCAGCTTAGTAGGTAGACTCCAGGACACCTACAATGAGCAGTTCTTC
>13|TRBJ2-3|NA|NA|TRBV6-4
CASSARHTDTQYF
TGTGCCAGCAGTGCTCGCCACACAGATACGCAGTATTTT
>15|TRBJ2-7|NA|TRBD1|TRBV5-1
CASSLNRGVVYEQYF
TGCGCCAGCAGCTTAAACAGGGGGGTTGTATACGAGCAGTACTTC
>18|TRBJ1-1|NA|NA|TRBV27
CASSSSRTSATRNTEAFF
TGTGCCAGCAGTTCGTCCCGAACGTCTGCTACTCGGAACACTGAAGCTTTCTTT
>14|TRBJ2-4|NA|NA|TRBV4-1
CASSQDLARDIQYF
TGCGCCAGCAGCCAAGATTTAGCGAGAGACATTCAGTACTTC
>15|TRBJ1-4|NA|NA|TRBV25-1
CASSERGGLGEKLFF
TGTGCCAGCAGTGAACGGGGGGGGCTGGGTGAAAAACTGTTTTTT
>15|TRBJ1-1|NA|NA|TRBV6-6
CASSLSGVRGTEAFF
TGTGCCAGCAGTCTGTCAGGGGTTAGGGGCACTGAAGCTTTCTTT
>13|TRBJ2-5|NA|NA|TRBV2
CASSVLGKETQYF
TGTGCCAGCAGTGTTTTGGGGAAAGAGACCCAGTACTTC
>11|TRBJ1-1|NA|TRBD1|TRBV20-1
CSAKDRGEAFF
TGCAGTGCCAAAGACAGGGGTGAAGCTTTCTTT
>16|TRBJ1-1|NA|TRBD1|TRBV29-1
CSVQDRGRLLNTEAFF
TGCAGCGTCCAGGACAGGGGGAGACTACTGAACACTGAAGCTTTCTTT
>14|TRBJ2-1|NA|NA|TRBV10-3
CAISEPDYVDEQFF
TGTGCCATCAGTGAGCCGGACTATGTCGATGAGCAGTTCTTC
>15|TRBJ2-7|NA|TRBD2|TRBV7-3
CASSSRLAGLGEQYF
TGTGCCAGCAGCTCCCGACTAGCGGGATTAGGGGAGCAGTACTTC